These T cell receptor beta chains were read from a single sample in a study of blood T cell repertoires in COVID-19. Sequencing used immunoSEQ multiplex PCR; TCRdb keeps in-frame clones, though not all of them. This table has a few hundred thousand clones, 70% to 90% appearing once. Sequencing input: peripheral blood. The source is a woman aged 25 to 39 who had recovered from COVID-19. The CDR3 runs from the conserved cysteine through the conserved F or W. A D gene is named only where the DNA matches it firmly. The size entry is marked missing in some rows and otherwise reads once, few, many or a size class.

J gene: TRBJ1-2
clone size: .
D gene: TRBD1
CDR3 length: 13
V gene: TRBV6-5
CDR3 DNA: TGTGCCAGCAGCTGGGACAGGGGCTATGGCTACACCTTC
CDR3 protein: CASSWDRGYGYTF

J gene: TRBJ1-5
clone size: .
D gene: TRBD1
CDR3 length: 15
V gene: TRBV2
CDR3 DNA: TGTGCCAGCAGGAAGACAGGGTCTGGCAATCAGCCCCAGCATTTT
CDR3 protein: CASRKTGSGNQPQHF

J gene: TRBJ2-7
clone size: .
D gene: .
CDR3 length: 14
V gene: TRBV2
CDR3 DNA: TGTGCCAGCAGCGACCTGACGGGAACCTACGAGCAGTACTTC
CDR3 protein: CASSDLTGTYEQYF

J gene: TRBJ1-1
clone size: .
D gene: .
CDR3 length: 12
V gene: TRBV6-6
CDR3 DNA: TGTGCCAGCCGGAGTCGCAACACTGAAGCTTTCTTT
CDR3 protein: CASRSRNTEAFF

J gene: TRBJ1-2
clone size: few
D gene: .
CDR3 length: 11
V gene: TRBV20-1
CDR3 DNA: TGCAGTGCTCTCCAGAACTATGGCTACACCTTC
CDR3 protein: CSALQNYGYTF

J gene: TRBJ1-1
clone size: .
D gene: TRBD1
CDR3 length: 13
V gene: TRBV29-1
CDR3 DNA: TGCAGCGTGGACAGGACCCCGAACACTGAAGCTTTCTTT
CDR3 protein: CSVDRTPNTEAFF

J gene: TRBJ2-5
clone size: .
D gene: .
CDR3 length: 14
V gene: TRBV9
CDR3 DNA: TGTGCCAGCAGCGTAGGGAGGGGACGAGAGACCCAGTACTTC
CDR3 protein: CASSVGRGRETQYF

J gene: TRBJ2-3
clone size: .
D gene: .
CDR3 length: 13
V gene: TRBV19
CDR3 DNA: TGTGCCAGTAGTCCCAAGTGGCCAGATACGCAGTATTTT
CDR3 protein: CASSPKWPDTQYF

J gene: TRBJ2-5
clone size: .
D gene: TRBD1
CDR3 length: 15
V gene: TRBV2
CDR3 DNA: TGTGCCAGCAGTCGTCAGACAGGGGGTCAAGAGACCCAGTACTTC
CDR3 protein: CASSRQTGGQETQYF

J gene: TRBJ2-6
clone size: .
D gene: .
CDR3 length: 16
V gene: TRBV7-2
CDR3 DNA: TGTGCCAGCAGCTTAGTAGGGGTTTCTGGGGCCAACGTCCTGACTTTC
CDR3 protein: CASSLVGVSGANVLTF

J gene: TRBJ2-2
clone size: once
D gene: .
CDR3 length: 14
V gene: TRBV28
CDR3 DNA: TGTGCCAGCAGTTTAGCGGGGAACACCGGGGAGCTGTTTTTT
CDR3 protein: CASSLAGNTGELFF

J gene: TRBJ1-5
clone size: .
D gene: .
CDR3 length: 15
V gene: TRBV18
CDR3 DNA: TGTGCCAGCTCACCAGCCTCGGACAGATATCAGCCCCAGCATTTT
CDR3 protein: CASSPASDRYQPQHF

J gene: TRBJ2-1
clone size: .
D gene: TRBD2
CDR3 length: 16
V gene: TRBV13
CDR3 DNA: TGTGCCAGCAGCTCGGGGACTAGCGGGGGGGCCCATGAGCAGTTCTTC
CDR3 protein: CASSSGTSGGAHEQFF

J gene: TRBJ2-1
clone size: .
D gene: TRBD2
CDR3 length: 14
V gene: TRBV6-5
CDR3 DNA: TGTGCCAGCAGGTCCGGACTAGGGCTGGATGAGCAGTTCTTC
CDR3 protein: CASRSGLGLDEQFF

J gene: TRBJ2-7
clone size: .
D gene: .
CDR3 length: 13
V gene: TRBV15
CDR3 DNA: TGTGCCACCAGCAGGTTGATCGGGTACGAGCAGTACTTC
CDR3 protein: CATSRLIGYEQYF

J gene: TRBJ2-1
clone size: .
D gene: TRBD1
CDR3 length: 14
V gene: TRBV18
CDR3 DNA: TGTGCCAGCTCACCGAACAGGGGGCTGAATGAGCAGTTCTTC
CDR3 protein: CASSPNRGLNEQFF

J gene: TRBJ2-3
clone size: .
D gene: TRBD2
CDR3 length: 16
V gene: TRBV5-5
CDR3 DNA: TGTGCCAGCAGCTTACGACTAGCGGGGTACACAGATACGCAGTATTTT
CDR3 protein: CASSLRLAGYTDTQYF

J gene: TRBJ1-1
clone size: .
D gene: .
CDR3 length: 12
V gene: TRBV13
CDR3 DNA: TGTGCCAGCAGCTTACTGCGTTCTGAAGCTTTCTTT
CDR3 protein: CASSLLRSEAFF

J gene: TRBJ2-7
clone size: .
D gene: TRBD1
CDR3 length: 13
V gene: TRBV20-1
CDR3 DNA: TGCAGTGCAAGTGACAGGGGGCACTACGAGCAGTACTTC
CDR3 protein: CSASDRGHYEQYF

J gene: TRBJ2-3
clone size: .
D gene: TRBD2
CDR3 length: 17
V gene: TRBV5-1
CDR3 DNA: TGCGCCAGCAGCTTATTCCTGGGCGGGGGAATCACAGATACGCAGTATTTT
CDR3 protein: CASSLFLGGGITDTQYF

J gene: TRBJ2-7
clone size: .
D gene: TRBD1
CDR3 length: 14
V gene: TRBV28
CDR3 DNA: TGTGCCAGCAGTCTCGGACAGGGGTTATACGAGCAGTACTTC
CDR3 protein: CASSLGQGLYEQYF

J gene: TRBJ2-7
clone size: .
D gene: .
CDR3 length: 15
V gene: TRBV7-2
CDR3 DNA: TGTGCCAGCAGCACGCAGGGGTCTGGGTCGGGCGAGCAGTACTTC
CDR3 protein: CASSTQGSGSGEQYF

J gene: TRBJ1-3
clone size: .
D gene: .
CDR3 length: 15
V gene: TRBV4-2
CDR3 DNA: TGTGCCAGCAGCCAAGATGGGGGGGTTGGAAACACCATATATTTT
CDR3 protein: CASSQDGGVGNTIYF

J gene: TRBJ1-5
clone size: .
D gene: TRBD1
CDR3 length: 15
V gene: TRBV5-1
CDR3 DNA: TGCGCCAGCAGTTTGGGGACAGCTAGCAATCAGCCCCAGCATTTT
CDR3 protein: CASSLGTASNQPQHF

J gene: TRBJ1-5
clone size: .
D gene: TRBD1
CDR3 length: 15
V gene: TRBV6-5
CDR3 DNA: TGTGCCAGCAGCCTAGGACAGGGCCTGAATCAGCCCCAGCATTTT
CDR3 protein: CASSLGQGLNQPQHF

J gene: TRBJ2-2
clone size: many
D gene: .
CDR3 length: 15
V gene: TRBV10-3
CDR3 DNA: TGTGCCATCAGTGAGTCAGTGAGAAACACCGGGGAGCTGTTTTTT
CDR3 protein: CAISESVRNTGELFF

J gene: TRBJ2-1
clone size: .
D gene: TRBD2
CDR3 length: 14
V gene: TRBV29-1
CDR3 DNA: TGCAGCGTTGTTGAAACGGGGGGGGGCAATGAGCAGTTCTTC
CDR3 protein: CSVVETGGGNEQFF

J gene: TRBJ2-2
clone size: .
D gene: .
CDR3 length: 18
V gene: TRBV4-1
CDR3 DNA: TGCGCCAGCAGCCAAAGGGGGGGTACAGCGCTGAACACCGGGGAGCTGTTTTTT
CDR3 protein: CASSQRGGTALNTGELFF

J gene: TRBJ2-1
clone size: .
D gene: TRBD1
CDR3 length: 16
V gene: TRBV5-1
CDR3 DNA: TGCGCCAGCAGCTGGGGACAGGTAAACCCCTACAATGAGCAGTTCTTC
CDR3 protein: CASSWGQVNPYNEQFF

J gene: TRBJ2-7
clone size: .
D gene: .
CDR3 length: 14
V gene: TRBV5-1
CDR3 DNA: TGCGCCAGCAGCTTGGAAACAGGCGCCTACGAGCAGTACTTC
CDR3 protein: CASSLETGAYEQYF

J gene: TRBJ2-1
clone size: .
D gene: TRBD2
CDR3 length: 13
V gene: TRBV9
CDR3 DNA: TGTGCCAGCAGCGTATTTGTAGCGGGGGAGCAGTTCTTC
CDR3 protein: CASSVFVAGEQFF

J gene: TRBJ2-3
clone size: .
D gene: TRBD1
CDR3 length: 16
V gene: TRBV5-1
CDR3 DNA: TGCGCCAGCAGCTTTCAGGGGGCGCCGGGCACAGATACGCAGTATTTT
CDR3 protein: CASSFQGAPGTDTQYF

J gene: TRBJ1-1
clone size: few
D gene: .
CDR3 length: 18
V gene: TRBV19
CDR3 DNA: TGTGCCAGTAGTATAGACAGATACACCCCGTTCATGAACACTGAAGCTTTCTTT
CDR3 protein: CASSIDRYTPFMNTEAFF